The clone carrying this T cell receptor (beta chain) was observed a handful of times. Its antigen remains unknown. These data are taken from a study of PD-1 blockade in mismatch repair-deficient tumors. Study in general: All were previously treated, progressing patients with around 12 mismatch repair-deficient cancer types.

Some clones are missing from TCRdb's copy, which holds only in-frame ones; the method was immunoSEQ multiplex PCR. This table has 90,000 to 120,000 clones, 82% appearing once. Mismatch repair deficiency was confirmed in all patients, by PCR or immunohistochemistry. TCR sequencing covered a few patients who responded to pembrolizumab. Germline CDR1 reads LNHDA; CDR2 reads SQIVND (reference sequence). The CDR3 consists of 13 residues. The V end lost 6 bases, the J end lost 4 bases, and 12 bases lay between the germline ends. Whole-study findings and limits: Rapid post-treatment expansion, then contraction, generally preceding radiologic response, marked tumor-resident clones.

Sequencing was performed on peripheral blood, taken about 36 weeks after starting pembrolizumab. This receptor was obtained from an adult with mismatch repair-deficient cancer. The V gene is TRBV19, the J gene TRBJ1-2; D possibly corresponds to TRBD1 (6 bases). CDR3 residues: CASSVSRGYGYTF. The CDR3 DNA sequence: TGTGCCAGTAGCGTAAGCAGGGGCTATGGCTACACCTTC. The full variable domain, its missing parts supplied by reference TRBV19 and TRBJ1-2, is DGGITQSPKYLFRKEGQNVTLSCEQNLNHDAMYWYRQDPGQGLRLIYYSQIVNDFQKGDIAEGYSVSREKKESFPLTVTSAQKNPTAFYLCASSVSRGYGYTFGSGTRLTVV.